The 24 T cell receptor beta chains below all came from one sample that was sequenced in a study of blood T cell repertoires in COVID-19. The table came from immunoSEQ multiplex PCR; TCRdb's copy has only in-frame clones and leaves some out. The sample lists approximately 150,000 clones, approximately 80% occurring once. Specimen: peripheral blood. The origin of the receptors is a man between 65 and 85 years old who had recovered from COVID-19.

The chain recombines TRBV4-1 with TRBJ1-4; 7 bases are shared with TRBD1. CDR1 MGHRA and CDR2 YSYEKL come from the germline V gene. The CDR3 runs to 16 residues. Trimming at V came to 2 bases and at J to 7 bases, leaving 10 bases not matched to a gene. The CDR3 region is CASSQFDRASSEKLFF. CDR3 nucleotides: TGCGCCAGCAGCCAATTCGACAGGGCGAGTAGTGAAAAACTGTTTTTT.

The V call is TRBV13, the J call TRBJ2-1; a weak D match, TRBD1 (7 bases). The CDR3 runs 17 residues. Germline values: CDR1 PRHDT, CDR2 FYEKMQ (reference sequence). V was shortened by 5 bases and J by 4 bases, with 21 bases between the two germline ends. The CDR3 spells CASSNQGEEFPYNEQFF. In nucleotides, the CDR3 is TGTGCCAGCAGCAACCAGGGGGAGGAATTTCCTTACAATGAGCAGTTCTTC.

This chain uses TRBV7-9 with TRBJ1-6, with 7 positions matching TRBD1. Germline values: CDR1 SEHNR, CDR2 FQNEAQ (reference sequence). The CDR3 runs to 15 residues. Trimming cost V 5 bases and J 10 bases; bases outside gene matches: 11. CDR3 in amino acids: CASSTTGAVSSPLHF. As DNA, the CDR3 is TGTGCCAGCAGCACTACAGGGGCCGTTTCCTCACCCCTCCACTTT. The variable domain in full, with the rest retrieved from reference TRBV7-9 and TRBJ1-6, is DTGVSQNPRHKITKRGQNVTFRCDPISEHNRLYWYRQTLGQGPEFLTYFQNEAQLEKSRLLSDRFSAERPKGSFSTLEIQRTEQGDSAMYLCASSTTGAVSSPLHFGNGTRLTVT.

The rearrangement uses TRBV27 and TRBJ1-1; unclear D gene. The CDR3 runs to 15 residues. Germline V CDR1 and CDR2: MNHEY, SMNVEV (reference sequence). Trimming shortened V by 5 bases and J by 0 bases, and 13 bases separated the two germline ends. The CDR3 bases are TGTGCCAGCAGTATGAAGTACGGAGTGAACACTGAAGCTTTCTTT. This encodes CASSMKYGVNTEAFF.

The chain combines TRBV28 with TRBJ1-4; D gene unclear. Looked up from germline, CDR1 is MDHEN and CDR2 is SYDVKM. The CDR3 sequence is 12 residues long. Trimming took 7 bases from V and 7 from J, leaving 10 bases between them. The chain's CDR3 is CASTMTGEKLFF. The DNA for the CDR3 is TGTGCCAGCACCATGACGGGTGAAAAACTGTTTTTT. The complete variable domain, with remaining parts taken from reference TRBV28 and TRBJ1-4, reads DVKVTQSSRYLVKRTGEKVFLECVQDMDHENMFWYRQDPGLGLRLIYFSYDVKMKEKGDIPEGYSVSREKKERFSLILESASTNQTSMYLCASTMTGEKLFFGSGTQLSVL.

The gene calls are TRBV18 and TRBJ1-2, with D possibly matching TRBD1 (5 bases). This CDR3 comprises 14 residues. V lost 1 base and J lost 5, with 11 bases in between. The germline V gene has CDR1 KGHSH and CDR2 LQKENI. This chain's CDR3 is CASSPRETEYGYTF. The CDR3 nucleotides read TGTGCCAGCTCACCACGAGAGACAGAGTATGGCTACACCTTC.

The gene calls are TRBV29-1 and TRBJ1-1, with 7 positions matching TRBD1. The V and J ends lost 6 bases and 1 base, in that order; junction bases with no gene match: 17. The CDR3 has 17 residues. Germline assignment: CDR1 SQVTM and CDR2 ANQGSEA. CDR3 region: CSVASRDRISSNTEAFF. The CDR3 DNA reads TGCAGCGTCGCCTCCCGGGACAGAATAAGCTCGAACACTGAAGCTTTCTTT.

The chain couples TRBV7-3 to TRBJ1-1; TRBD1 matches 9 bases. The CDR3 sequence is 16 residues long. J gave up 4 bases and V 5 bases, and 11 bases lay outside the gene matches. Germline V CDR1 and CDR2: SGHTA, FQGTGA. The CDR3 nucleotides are TGTGCCAGCAGCCCTCTTCCGGGACAGGGAATCACTGAAGCTTTCTTT. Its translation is CASSPLPGQGITEAFF.

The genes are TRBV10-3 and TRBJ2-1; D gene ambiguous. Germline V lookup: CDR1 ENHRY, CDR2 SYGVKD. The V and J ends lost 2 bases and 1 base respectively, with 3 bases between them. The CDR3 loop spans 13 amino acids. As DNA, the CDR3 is TGTGCCATCAGTGAGGTATCCTACAATGAGCAGTTCTTC. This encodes CAISEVSYNEQFF.

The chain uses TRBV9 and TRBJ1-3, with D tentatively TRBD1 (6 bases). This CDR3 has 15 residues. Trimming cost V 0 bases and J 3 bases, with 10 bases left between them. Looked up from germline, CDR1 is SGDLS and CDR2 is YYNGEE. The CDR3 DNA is TGTGCCAGCAGCGTAGAGGGGACACTTGGAAACACCATATATTTT. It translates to CASSVEGTLGNTIYF.

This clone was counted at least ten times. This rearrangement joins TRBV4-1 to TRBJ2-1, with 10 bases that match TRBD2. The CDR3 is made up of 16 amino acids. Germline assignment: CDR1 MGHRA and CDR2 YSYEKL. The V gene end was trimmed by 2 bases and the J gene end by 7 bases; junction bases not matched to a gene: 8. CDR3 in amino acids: CASSQTLAGDNNEQFF. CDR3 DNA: TGCGCCAGCAGCCAAACTCTAGCGGGAGATAATAATGAGCAGTTCTTC.

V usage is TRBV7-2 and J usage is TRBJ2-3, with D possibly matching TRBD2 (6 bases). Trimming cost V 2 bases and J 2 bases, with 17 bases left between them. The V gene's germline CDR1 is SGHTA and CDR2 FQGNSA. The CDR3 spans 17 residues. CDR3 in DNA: TGTGCCAGCAGCTTATGGGCTAGCGCATCTTACACAGATACGCAGTATTTT. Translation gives CASSLWASASYTDTQYF.

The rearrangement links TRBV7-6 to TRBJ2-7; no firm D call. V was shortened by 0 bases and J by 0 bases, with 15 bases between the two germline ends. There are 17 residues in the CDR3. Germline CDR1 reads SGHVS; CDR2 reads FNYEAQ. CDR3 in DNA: TGTGCCAGCAGCTTAGCGGAGCAGAGCGAAATCTCCTACGAGCAGTACTTC. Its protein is CASSLAEQSEISYEQYF.

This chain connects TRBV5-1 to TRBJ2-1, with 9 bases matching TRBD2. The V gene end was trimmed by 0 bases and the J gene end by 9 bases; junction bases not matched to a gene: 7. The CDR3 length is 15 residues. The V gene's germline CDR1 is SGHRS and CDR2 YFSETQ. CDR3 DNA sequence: TGCGCCAGCAGCTTGGCTCGCGGGAGGGCCGGTGAGCAGTTCTTC. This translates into CASSLARGRAGEQFF.

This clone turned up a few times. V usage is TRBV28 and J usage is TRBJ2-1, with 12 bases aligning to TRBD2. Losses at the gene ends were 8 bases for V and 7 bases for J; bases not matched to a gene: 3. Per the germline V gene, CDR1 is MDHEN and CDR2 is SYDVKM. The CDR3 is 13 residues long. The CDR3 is CASLAGGRNEQFF. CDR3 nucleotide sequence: TGTGCCAGCCTAGCGGGAGGGCGAAATGAGCAGTTCTTC.

CDR3 sequence reads: CASSLGTVPQPQHF. The CDR3 bases are TGTGCCAGCAGTCTGGGGACAGTCCCCCAGCCCCAGCATTTT. The gene calls are TRBV6-5 and TRBJ1-5, with TRBD1 identical over 7 bases. From germline, CDR1 is MNHEY and CDR2 SVGAGI. J was trimmed by 7 bases and V by 5 bases; bases with no gene match: 8. The CDR3 totals 14 residues.

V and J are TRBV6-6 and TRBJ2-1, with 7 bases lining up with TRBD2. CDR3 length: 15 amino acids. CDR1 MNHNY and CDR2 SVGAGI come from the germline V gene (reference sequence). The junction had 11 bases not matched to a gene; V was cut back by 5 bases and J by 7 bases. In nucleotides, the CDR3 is TGTGCCAGCAGTCCCATGGCGGGAGTAAAGAATGAGCAGTTCTTC. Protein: CASSPMAGVKNEQFF.

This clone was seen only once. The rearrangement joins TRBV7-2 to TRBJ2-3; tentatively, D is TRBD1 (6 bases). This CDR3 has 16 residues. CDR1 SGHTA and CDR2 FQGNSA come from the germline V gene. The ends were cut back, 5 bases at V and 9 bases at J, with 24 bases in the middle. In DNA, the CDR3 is TGTGCCAGCAGCCCAGACCCCGGACAGCCGATCGGGACGCAGTATTTT. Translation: CASSPDPGQPIGTQYF.

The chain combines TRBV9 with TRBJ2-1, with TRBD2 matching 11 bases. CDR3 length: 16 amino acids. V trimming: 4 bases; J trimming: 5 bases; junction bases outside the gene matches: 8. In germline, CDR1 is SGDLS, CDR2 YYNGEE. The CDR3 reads CASSSRLAGTNNEQFF. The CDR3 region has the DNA TGTGCCAGCAGCTCACGACTAGCGGGGACAAACAATGAGCAGTTCTTC.

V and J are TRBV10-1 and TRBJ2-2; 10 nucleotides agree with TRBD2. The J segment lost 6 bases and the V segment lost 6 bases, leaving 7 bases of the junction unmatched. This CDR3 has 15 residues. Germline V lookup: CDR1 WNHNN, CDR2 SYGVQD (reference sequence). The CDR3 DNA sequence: TGCGCCAGCAGCGATAGCGGGAGGCTCCCCGGGGAGCTGTTTTTT. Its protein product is CASSDSGRLPGELFF.

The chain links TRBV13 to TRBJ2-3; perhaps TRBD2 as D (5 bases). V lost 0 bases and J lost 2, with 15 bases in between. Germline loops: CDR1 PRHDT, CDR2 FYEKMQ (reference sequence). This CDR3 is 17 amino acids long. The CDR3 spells CASSLGPSAGYTDTQYF. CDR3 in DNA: TGTGCCAGCAGCTTAGGCCCCTCCGCGGGCTACACAGATACGCAGTATTTT.

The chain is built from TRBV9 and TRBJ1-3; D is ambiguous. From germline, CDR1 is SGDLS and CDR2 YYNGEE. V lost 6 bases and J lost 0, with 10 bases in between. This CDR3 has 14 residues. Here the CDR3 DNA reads TGTGCCAGCACAAGCACTCTCTCTGGAAACACCATATATTTT. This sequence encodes CASTSTLSGNTIYF.

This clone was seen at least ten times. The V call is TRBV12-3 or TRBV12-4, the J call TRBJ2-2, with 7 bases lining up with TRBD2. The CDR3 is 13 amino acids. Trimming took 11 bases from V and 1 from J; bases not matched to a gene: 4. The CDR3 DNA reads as TGTGCCGTCTCTAGCGGGAACACCGGGGAGCTGTTTTTT. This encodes CAVSSGNTGELFF.

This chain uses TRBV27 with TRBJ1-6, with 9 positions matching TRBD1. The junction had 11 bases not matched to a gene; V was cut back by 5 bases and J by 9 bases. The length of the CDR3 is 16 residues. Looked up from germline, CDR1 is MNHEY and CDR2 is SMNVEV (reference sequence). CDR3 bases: TGTGCCAGCAGTCCTCAATGGACAGGGGTGAGTTCACCCCTCCACTTT. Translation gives CASSPQWTGVSSPLHF.